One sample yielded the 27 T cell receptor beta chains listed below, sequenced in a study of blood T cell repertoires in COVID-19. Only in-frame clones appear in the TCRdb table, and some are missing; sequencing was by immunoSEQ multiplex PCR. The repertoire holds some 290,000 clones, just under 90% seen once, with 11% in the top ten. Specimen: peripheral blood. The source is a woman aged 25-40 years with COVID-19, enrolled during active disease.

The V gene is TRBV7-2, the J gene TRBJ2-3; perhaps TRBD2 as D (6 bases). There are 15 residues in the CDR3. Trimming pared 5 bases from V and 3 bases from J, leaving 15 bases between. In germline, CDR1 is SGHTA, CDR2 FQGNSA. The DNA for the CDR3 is TGTGCCAGCAGCCAACTTACGGGGAGGACAGATACGCAGTATTTT. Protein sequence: CASSQLTGRTDTQYF.

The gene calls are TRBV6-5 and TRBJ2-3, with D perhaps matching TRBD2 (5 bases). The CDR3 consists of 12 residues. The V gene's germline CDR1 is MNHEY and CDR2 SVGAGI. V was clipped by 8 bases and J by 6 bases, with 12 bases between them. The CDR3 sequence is CASGRLKDTQYF. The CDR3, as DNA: TGTGCCAGCGGACGACTAAAGGATACGCAGTATTTT.

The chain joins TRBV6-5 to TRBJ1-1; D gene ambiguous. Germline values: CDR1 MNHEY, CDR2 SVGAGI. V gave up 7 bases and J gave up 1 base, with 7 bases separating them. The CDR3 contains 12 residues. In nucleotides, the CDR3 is TGTGCCAGCACCGCCGGGAACACTGAAGCTTTCTTT. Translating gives CASTAGNTEAFF.

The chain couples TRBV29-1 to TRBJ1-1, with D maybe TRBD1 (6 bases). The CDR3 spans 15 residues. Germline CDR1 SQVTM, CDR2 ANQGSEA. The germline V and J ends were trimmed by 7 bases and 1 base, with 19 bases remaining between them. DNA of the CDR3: TGCAGCGCTACCCTATTGGGGGCAGCGAACACTGAAGCTTTCTTT. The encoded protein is CSATLLGAANTEAFF. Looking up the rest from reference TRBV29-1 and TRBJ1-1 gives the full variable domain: SAVISQKPSRDICQRGTSLTIQCQVDSQVTMMFWYRQQPGQSLTLIATANQGSEATYESGFVIDKFPISRPNLTFSTLTVSNMSPEDSSIYLCSATLLGAANTEAFFGQGTRLTVV.

Here the CDR3 DNA reads TGTGCTAGTGGTTTGGGGCTACAGGGGAACACTGAAGCTTTCTTT. Amino acid sequence: CASGLGLQGNTEAFF. J is TRBJ1-1 and V is TRBV12-5, with D possibly matching TRBD1 (6 bases). This CDR3 has 15 amino acids. Germline V CDR1 and CDR2: LGHNT, FRNRAP. Deletions cut 1 base from V and 1 base from J, with 10 bases between.

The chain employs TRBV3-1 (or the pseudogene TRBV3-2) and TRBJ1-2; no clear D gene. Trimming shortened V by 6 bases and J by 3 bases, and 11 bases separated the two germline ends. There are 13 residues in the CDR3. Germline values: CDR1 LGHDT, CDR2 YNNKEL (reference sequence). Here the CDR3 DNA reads TGTGCCAGCAGTCACGCTGAGGACTATGGCTACACCTTC. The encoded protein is CASSHAEDYGYTF.

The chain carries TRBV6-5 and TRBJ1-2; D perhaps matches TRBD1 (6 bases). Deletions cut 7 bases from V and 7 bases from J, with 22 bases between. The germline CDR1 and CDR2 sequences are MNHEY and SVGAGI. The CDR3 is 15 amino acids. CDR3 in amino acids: CASTPQPGHPGGYTF. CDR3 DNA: TGTGCCAGCACCCCGCAACCGGGACACCCGGGTGGCTACACCTTC.

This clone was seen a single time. CDR3: CAISEHSGGPNEQFF. The DNA of the CDR3 is TGTGCCATCAGTGAGCATAGCGGGGGGCCCAATGAGCAGTTCTTC. The chain joins TRBV10-3 to TRBJ2-1; 10 nucleotides agree with TRBD2. The CDR3 length is 15 residues. Trimming removed 2 bases from V and 6 bases from J; junction bases left unmatched: 4. Germline V gene lookup returns CDR1 ENHRY and CDR2 SYGVKD.

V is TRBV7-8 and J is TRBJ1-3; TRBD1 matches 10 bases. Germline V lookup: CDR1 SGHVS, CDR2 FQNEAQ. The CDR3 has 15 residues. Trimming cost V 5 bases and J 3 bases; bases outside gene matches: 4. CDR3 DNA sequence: TGTGCCAGCAGCAACCGGGACAGGGGTGGAAACACCATATATTTT. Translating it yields CASSNRDRGGNTIYF.

CDR3 region: CASSHYEQYF. The CDR3 bases are TGTGCCAGCAGTCACTACGAGCAGTACTTC. The chain employs TRBV28 and TRBJ2-7; D call uncertain. The CDR3 length is 10 residues. V was shortened by 5 bases and J by 3 bases, with 2 bases between the two germline ends. Germline-derived CDR1 and CDR2 are MDHEN and SYDVKM. The variable domain in full, with the rest retrieved from reference TRBV28 and TRBJ2-7, is DVKVTQSSRYLVKRTGEKVFLECVQDMDHENMFWYRQDPGLGLRLIYFSYDVKMKEKGDIPEGYSVSREKKERFSLILESASTNQTSMYLCASSHYEQYFGPGTRLTVT.

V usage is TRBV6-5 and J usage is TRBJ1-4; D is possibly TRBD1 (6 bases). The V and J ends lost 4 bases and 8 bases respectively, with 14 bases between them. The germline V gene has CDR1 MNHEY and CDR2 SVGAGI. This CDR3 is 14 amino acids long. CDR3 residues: CASSLRGAQEKLFF. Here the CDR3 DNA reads TGTGCCAGCAGTTTACGGGGGGCACAGGAAAAACTGTTTTTT.

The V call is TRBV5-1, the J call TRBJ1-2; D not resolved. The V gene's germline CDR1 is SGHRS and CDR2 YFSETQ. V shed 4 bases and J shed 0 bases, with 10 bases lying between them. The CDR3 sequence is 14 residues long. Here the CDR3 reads CASSLSGPNYGYTF. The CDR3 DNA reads TGCGCCAGCAGCCTGAGTGGTCCTAACTATGGCTACACCTTC.

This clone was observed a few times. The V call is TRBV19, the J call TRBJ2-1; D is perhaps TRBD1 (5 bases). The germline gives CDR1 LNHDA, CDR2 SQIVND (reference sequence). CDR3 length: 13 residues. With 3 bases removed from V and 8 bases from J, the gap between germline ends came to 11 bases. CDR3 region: CASSMWQGHEQFF. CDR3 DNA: TGTGCCAGTAGTATGTGGCAGGGCCATGAGCAGTTCTTC.

This CDR3 reads CASSLGQGSVVALHF. The CDR3 nucleotides read TGTGCCAGCAGCCTGGGACAGGGCAGTGTTGTAGCCCTCCACTTT. The V and J genes are TRBV7-8 and TRBJ1-6; TRBD1 aligns across 9 bases. V was clipped by 5 bases and J by 14 bases; unmatched bases: 13. The CDR3 has 15 amino acids. CDR1 and CDR2 from the germline V gene are SGHVS and FQNEAQ. Using reference TRBV7-8 and TRBJ1-6 for the parts outside the CDR3, the full variable domain is GAGVSQSPRYKVAKRGQDVALRCDPISGHVSLFWYQQALGQGPEFLTYFQNEAQLDKSGLPSDRFFAERPEGSVSTLKIQRTQQEDSAVYLCASSLGQGSVVALHFGNGTRLTVT.

DNA of the CDR3: TGTGCCAGCAAGGAGGGACAGATAAACTATGGCTACACCTTC. Translation gives CASKEGQINYGYTF. The chain couples TRBV2 to TRBJ1-2; TRBD1 agrees at 7 bases. Germline V gives CDR1 SNHLY, CDR2 FYNNEI. This CDR3 spans 14 amino acids. The V segment lost 7 bases and the J segment 2 bases; nucleotides outside the gene matches: 7.

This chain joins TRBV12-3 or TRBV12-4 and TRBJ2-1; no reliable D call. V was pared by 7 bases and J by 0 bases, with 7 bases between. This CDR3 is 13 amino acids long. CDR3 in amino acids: CASKRSSYNEQFF. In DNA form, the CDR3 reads TGTGCCAGCAAACGCAGCTCCTACAATGAGCAGTTCTTC.

The CDR3, as DNA: TGTGCCAGTAGTCCCCCGTGGACTAGCGGGGGGAACGAGCAGTACTTC. Its protein is CASSPPWTSGGNEQYF. The rearrangement joins TRBV19 to TRBJ2-7, with 14 nucleotides matching TRBD2. The J segment lost 5 bases and the V segment lost 5 bases, leaving 8 bases of the junction unmatched. The CDR3 runs to 16 residues. Germline V gene data show CDR1 as LNHDA and CDR2 as SQIVND (reference sequence).

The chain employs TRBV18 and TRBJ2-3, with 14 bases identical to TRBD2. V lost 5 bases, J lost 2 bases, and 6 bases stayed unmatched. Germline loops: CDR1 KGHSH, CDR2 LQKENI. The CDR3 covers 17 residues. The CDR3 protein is CASSGTSGGPLTDTQYF. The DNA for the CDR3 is TGTGCCAGCTCAGGGACTAGCGGGGGTCCCCTCACAGATACGCAGTATTTT.

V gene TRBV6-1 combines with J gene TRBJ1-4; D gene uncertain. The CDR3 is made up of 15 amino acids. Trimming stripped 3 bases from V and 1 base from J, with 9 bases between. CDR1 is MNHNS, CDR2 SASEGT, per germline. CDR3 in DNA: TGTGCCAGCAGTGACGACAAACTAACTAATGAAAAACTGTTTTTT. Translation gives CASSDDKLTNEKLFF.

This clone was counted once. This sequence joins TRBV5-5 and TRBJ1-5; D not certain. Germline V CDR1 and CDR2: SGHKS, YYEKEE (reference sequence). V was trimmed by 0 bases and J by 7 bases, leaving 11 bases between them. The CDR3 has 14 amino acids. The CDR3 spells CASSLAGSRQPQHF. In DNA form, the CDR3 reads TGTGCCAGCAGCTTGGCGGGATCCAGGCAGCCCCAGCATTTT.

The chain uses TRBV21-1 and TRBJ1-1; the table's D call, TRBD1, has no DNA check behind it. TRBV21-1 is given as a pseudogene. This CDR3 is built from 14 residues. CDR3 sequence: CASSNGGTGGEAFF. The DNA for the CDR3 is TGTGCCAGCAGCAACGGGGGGACAGGGGGCGAAGCTTTCTTT.

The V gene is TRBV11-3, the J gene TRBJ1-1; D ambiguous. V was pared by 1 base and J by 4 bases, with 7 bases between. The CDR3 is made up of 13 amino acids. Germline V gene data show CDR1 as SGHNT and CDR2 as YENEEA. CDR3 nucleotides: TGTGCCAGCAGCTTAGTCTCGGGCACTGAAGCTTTCTTT. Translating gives CASSLVSGTEAFF.

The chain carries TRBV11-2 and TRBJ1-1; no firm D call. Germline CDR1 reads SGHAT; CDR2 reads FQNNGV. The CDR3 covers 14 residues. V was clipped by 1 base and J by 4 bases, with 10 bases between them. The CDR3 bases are TGTGCCAGCAGCTTAGGGAGGGTAATCACTGAAGCTTTCTTT. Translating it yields CASSLGRVITEAFF.

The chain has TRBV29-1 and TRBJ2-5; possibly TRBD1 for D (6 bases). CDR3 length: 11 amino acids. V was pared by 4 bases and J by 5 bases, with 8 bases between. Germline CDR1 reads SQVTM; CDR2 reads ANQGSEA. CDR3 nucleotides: TGCAGCGTTGCGAGGGGGGAGACCCAGTACTTC. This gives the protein CSVARGETQYF.

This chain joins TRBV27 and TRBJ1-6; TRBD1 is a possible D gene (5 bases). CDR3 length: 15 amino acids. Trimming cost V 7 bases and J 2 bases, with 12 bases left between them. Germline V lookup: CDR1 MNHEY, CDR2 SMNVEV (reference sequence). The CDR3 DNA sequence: TGTGCCAGCACTCATACGGGGGCCTATAATTCACCCCTCCACTTT. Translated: CASTHTGAYNSPLHF.

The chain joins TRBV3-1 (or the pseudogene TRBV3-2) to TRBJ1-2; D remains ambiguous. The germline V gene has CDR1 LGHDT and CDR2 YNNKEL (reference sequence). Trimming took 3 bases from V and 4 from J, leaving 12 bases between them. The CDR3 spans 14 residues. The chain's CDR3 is CASSHHQVIYGYTF. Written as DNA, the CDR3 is TGTGCCAGCAGCCATCATCAGGTGATCTATGGCTACACCTTC.

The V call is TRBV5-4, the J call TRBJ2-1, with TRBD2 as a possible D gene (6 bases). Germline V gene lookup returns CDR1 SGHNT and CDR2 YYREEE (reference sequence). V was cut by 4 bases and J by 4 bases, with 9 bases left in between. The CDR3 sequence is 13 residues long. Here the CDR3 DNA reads TGTGCCAGCAGCAGGGAGGTTTACAATGAGCAGTTCTTC. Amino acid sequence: CASSREVYNEQFF. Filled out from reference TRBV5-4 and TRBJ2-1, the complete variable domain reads ETGVTQSPTHLIKTRGQQVTLRCSSQSGHNTVSWYQQALGQGPQFIFQYYREEENGRGNFPPRFSGLQFPNYSSELNVNALELDDSALYLCASSREVYNEQFFGPGTRLTVL.